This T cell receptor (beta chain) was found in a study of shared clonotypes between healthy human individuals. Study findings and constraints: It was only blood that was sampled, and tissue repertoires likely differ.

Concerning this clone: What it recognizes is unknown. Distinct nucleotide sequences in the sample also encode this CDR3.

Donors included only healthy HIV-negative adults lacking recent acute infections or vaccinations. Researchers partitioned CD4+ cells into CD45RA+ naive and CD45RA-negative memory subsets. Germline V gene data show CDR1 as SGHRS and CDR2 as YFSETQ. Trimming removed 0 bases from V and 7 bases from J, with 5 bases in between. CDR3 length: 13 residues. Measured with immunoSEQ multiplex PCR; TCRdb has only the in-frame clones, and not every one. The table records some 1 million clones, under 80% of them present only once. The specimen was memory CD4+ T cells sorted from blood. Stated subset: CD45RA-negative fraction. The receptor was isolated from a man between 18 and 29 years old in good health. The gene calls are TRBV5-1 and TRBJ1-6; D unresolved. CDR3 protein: CASSLDTNSPLHF. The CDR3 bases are TGCGCCAGCAGCTTGGATACCAATTCACCCCTCCACTTT.